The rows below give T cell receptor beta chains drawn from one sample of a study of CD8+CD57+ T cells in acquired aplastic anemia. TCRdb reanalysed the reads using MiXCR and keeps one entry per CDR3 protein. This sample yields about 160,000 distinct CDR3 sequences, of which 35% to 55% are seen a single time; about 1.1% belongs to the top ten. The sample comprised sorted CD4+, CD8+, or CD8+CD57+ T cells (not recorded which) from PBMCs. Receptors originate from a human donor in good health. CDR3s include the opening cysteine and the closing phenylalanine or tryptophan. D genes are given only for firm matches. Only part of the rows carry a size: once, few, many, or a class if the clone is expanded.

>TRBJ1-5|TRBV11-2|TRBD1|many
CASSWDSGNQPQHF
TGTGCCAGCAGCTGGGACAGCGGCAATCAGCCCCAGCATTTT
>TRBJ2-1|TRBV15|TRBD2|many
CATTGTSGSSLRGEQFF
TGTGCCACCACCGGGACTAGCGGGAGTTCCTTGCGGGGTGAGCAGTTCTTC
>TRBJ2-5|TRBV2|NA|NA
CASSRIGSEYQETQYF
TGTGCCAGCAGCCGGATAGGCAGCGAGTACCAAGAGACCCAGTACTTC
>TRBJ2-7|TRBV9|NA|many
CASSLSGGQGVREQYF
TGTGCCAGCAGCTTGAGCGGTGGGCAGGGAGTAAGGGAGCAGTACTTC
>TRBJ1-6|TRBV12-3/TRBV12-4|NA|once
CASRGGDNSPLHF
TGTGCCAGCAGGGGGGGGGACAATTCACCCCTCCACTTT
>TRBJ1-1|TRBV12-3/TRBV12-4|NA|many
CASTGPVGNTEAFF
TGTGCCAGCACCGGACCGGTCGGGAACACTGAAGCTTTCTTT
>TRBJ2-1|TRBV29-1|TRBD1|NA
CSGDRASSNEQFF
TGCAGCGGAGACAGGGCTAGTTCGAATGAGCAGTTCTTC
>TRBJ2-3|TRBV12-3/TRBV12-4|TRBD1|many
CGTGQGPREQYF
TGTGGGACGGGACAGGGTCCGAGGGAGCAGTATTTT
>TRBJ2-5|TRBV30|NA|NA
CAWSVGRRETQYF
TGTGCCTGGAGTGTAGGACGAAGAGAGACCCAGTACTTC
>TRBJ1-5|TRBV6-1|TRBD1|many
CASSTQGNQPQHF
TGTGCCAGCAGCACACAGGGGAATCAGCCCCAGCATTTT
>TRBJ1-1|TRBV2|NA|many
CASSEAPDRRGPPFF
TGTGCCAGCAGTGAAGCCCCCGACAGGCGGGGGCCTCCTTTCTTT
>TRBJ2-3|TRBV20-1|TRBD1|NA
CGASGTGLGPQYF
TGCGGTGCTTCGGGGACAGGCTTAGGTCCGCAGTATTTT
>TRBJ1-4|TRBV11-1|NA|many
CASSLEGRGKNEKLFF
TGTGCCAGCAGCTTAGAAGGCAGGGGTAAAAATGAAAAACTGTTTTTT
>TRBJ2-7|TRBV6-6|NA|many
CASSYSVSYEQYF
TGTGCCAGCAGTTACTCGGTCTCCTACGAGCAGTACTTC
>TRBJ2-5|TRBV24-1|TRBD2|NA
CATSDPPKTSGAGRETQYF
TGTGCCACCAGTGATCCCCCTAAGACTAGCGGGGCCGGCAGGGAGACCCAGTACTTC
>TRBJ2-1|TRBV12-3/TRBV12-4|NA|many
CASSSRDTSYNEQFF
TGTGCCAGCAGTTCGCGGGACACCTCCTACAATGAGCAGTTCTTC
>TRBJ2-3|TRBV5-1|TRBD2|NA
CASSGLAGAGDTQYF
TGCGCCAGCAGCGGACTAGCGGGAGCCGGAGATACGCAGTATTTT
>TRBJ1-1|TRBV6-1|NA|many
CASSQDTNTEAFF
TGTGCCAGCAGTCAAGACACGAACACTGAAGCTTTCTTT
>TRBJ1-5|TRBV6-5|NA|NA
CASSSDGAQGPQHF
TGTGCCAGCAGTTCAGACGGAGCCCAAGGGCCCCAGCATTTT
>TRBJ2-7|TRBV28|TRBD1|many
CASSQEGTGTVEQYF
TGTGCCAGCAGCCAAGAAGGGACAGGGACGGTCGAGCAGTACTTC
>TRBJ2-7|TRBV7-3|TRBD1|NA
CASSLKQGSYEQYF
TGTGCCAGCAGCTTAAAACAGGGGTCGTACGAGCAGTACTTC
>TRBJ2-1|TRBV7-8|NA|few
CASSPRVRNEQFF
TGTGCCAGCAGCCCACGGGTCCGCAATGAGCAGTTCTTC
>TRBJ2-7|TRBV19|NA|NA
CASSGQGRFYEQYF
TGTGCCAGTAGTGGGCAGGGCAGATTTTACGAGCAGTACTTC
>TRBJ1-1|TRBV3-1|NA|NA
CASSEPFDSTEAFF
TGTGCCAGCAGCGAACCTTTTGACTCCACTGAAGCTTTCTTT